Listed below are T cell receptor beta chains from one sample, sequenced in a study of multiple sclerosis patients with progressive multifocal leukoencephalopathy. Repertoires were generated with immunoSEQ multiplex PCR, while TCRdb's copy carries only in-frame clones and drops some. The sample includes 25,000 to 35,000 clones, about 88% of them seen just once. This material consisted of PBMCs, taken from a patient treated with natalizumab. Receptors were obtained from a human donor with progressive multifocal leukoencephalopathy. Each CDR3 is given with its conserved first and last residue. A D gene is named only where the DNA matches it firmly. A row's size may be missing; if present it is once, few, many or a size class.

j_call d_call clone_size v_call cdr3_aa cdr3_nt
TRBJ1-1 TRBD1 - TRBV4-1 CASSQAWDRNTEAFF TGCGCCAGCAGCCAAGCGTGGGACAGGAACACTGAAGCTTTCTTT
TRBJ2-7 - - TRBV30 CAWGYRDILEPYF TGTGCCTGGGGGTACCGGGACATCCTCGAGCCGTACTTC
TRBJ2-4 TRBD1 - TRBV19 CASSTGQGRAKNIQYF TGTGCCAGTAGTACAGGACAGGGCCGGGCCAAAAACATTCAGTACTTC
TRBJ1-5 - - TRBV6-1 CASSEKPGAGGFGNQPQHF TGTGCCAGCAGTGAAAAGCCAGGAGCCGGAGGGTTCGGCAATCAGCCCCAGCATTTT
TRBJ1-2 - - TRBV5-5 CASSLAPGRNYGYTF TGTGCCAGCAGCTTGGCCCCGGGCAGAAACTATGGCTACACCTTC
TRBJ1-2 - - TRBV7-2 CASSSPGGDGYTF TGTGCCAGCAGCTCCCCCGGAGGCGACGGCTACACCTTC
TRBJ1-6 - few TRBV5-1 CASTSGERNSPLHF TGCGCCAGCACGTCAGGGGAGCGAAATTCACCCCTCCACTTT
TRBJ1-1 - - TRBV10-3 CAISTNIGSTEAFF TGTGCCATCAGCACAAATATAGGGAGCACTGAAGCTTTCTTT
TRBJ1-2 - - TRBV5-1 CASSFRGGGDYGYTF TGCGCCAGCAGCTTCCGGGGTGGTGGGGACTATGGCTACACCTTC
TRBJ1-1 - - TRBV10-3 CAISPRQANTEAFF TGTGCCATCAGCCCCCGACAGGCGAACACTGAAGCTTTCTTT
TRBJ1-1 TRBD1 - TRBV5-4 CASSSQTGFHTEAFF TGTGCCAGCAGCTCACAGACAGGGTTTCACACTGAAGCTTTCTTT
TRBJ2-1 - - TRBV2 CASSPGRSYNEQFF TGTGCCAGCAGCCCGGGACGAAGCTACAATGAGCAGTTCTTC
TRBJ1-2 - once TRBV4-3 CASSQVFVGPGGYTF TGCGCCAGCAGCCAAGTATTTGTGGGGCCGGGCGGCTACACCTTC
TRBJ2-1 - - TRBV4-3 CASSPYWRPYNEQFF TGCGCCAGCAGCCCTTACTGGAGGCCCTACAATGAGCAGTTCTTC
TRBJ2-2 - - TRBV18 CASSGTPNTGELFF TGTGCCAGCTCAGGGACACCGAACACCGGGGAGCTGTTTTTT
TRBJ2-3 TRBD2 - TRBV9 CASTRGVLPRTDTQYF TGTGCCAGCACCCGGGGGGTACTCCCGCGCACAGATACGCAGTATTTT
TRBJ1-1 TRBD1 - TRBV18 CASSPQGAKGTEAFF TGTGCCAGCTCACCACAGGGGGCCAAAGGCACTGAAGCTTTCTTT
TRBJ2-1 TRBD2 - TRBV7-9 CASSLPGLAGREQFF TGTGCCAGCAGCCTTCCGGGACTAGCGGGACGTGAGCAGTTCTTC
TRBJ2-7 - - TRBV15 CATRGSGVAPNEQYF TGTGCCACCAGAGGGTCAGGGGTCGCCCCCAACGAGCAGTACTTC
TRBJ1-2 - - TRBV7-9 CASSLGGAYTF TGTGCCAGCAGCCTCGGGGGCGCCTACACCTTC
TRBJ1-3 - - TRBV5-4 CASSLQGRGGNTIYF TGTGCCAGCAGCCTCCAGGGGAGGGGTGGAAACACCATATATTTT
TRBJ2-1 TRBD2 - TRBV5-8 CASNRYISGLADYNEQFF TGTGCCAGCAACCGATACATTTCAGGACTAGCGGATTACAATGAGCAGTTCTTC
TRBJ1-5 - - TRBV21-1 CASSKGGNDQPQHF TGTGCCAGCAGCAAAGGAGGGAACGATCAGCCCCAGCATTTT
TRBJ1-3 - - TRBV6-6 CASAPPRTVSGNTIYF TGTGCCAGCGCCCCCCCCAGGACCGTCTCTGGAAACACCATATATTTT
TRBJ1-5 TRBD1 - TRBV27 CASRRDSVSNQPQHF TGTGCCAGCAGAAGGGACAGCGTATCCAATCAGCCCCAGCATTTT
TRBJ1-3 - - TRBV7-9 CASSLGRGTGNTIYF TGTGCCAGCAGCTTAGGCCGGGGAACTGGAAACACCATATATTTT
TRBJ1-3 - - TRBV5-1 CASSQAGTRTGNTIYF TGCGCCAGCAGCCAAGCCGGGACTCGCACTGGAAACACCATATATTTT
TRBJ1-5 TRBD1 few TRBV6-1 CASSEWGTGVDQPQHF TGTGCCAGCAGTGAGTGGGGGACAGGGGTCGATCAGCCCCAGCATTTT
TRBJ1-1 TRBD1 - TRBV18 CASSPPPGQGGRTEAFF TGTGCCAGCTCACCACCGCCGGGACAGGGGGGTCGGACTGAAGCTTTCTTT
TRBJ2-1 TRBD2 - TRBV27 CASSLTSAGEQFF TGTGCCAGCAGTCTCACCTCAGCGGGAGAGCAGTTCTTC
TRBJ1-1 - - TRBV20-1 CSAREQVQDFF TGCAGTGCTAGGGAACAGGTCCAGGATTTCTTT
TRBJ2-3 TRBD1 - TRBV19 CASRSGQGVTDTQYF TGTGCCAGTCGATCGGGACAGGGGGTCACAGATACGCAGTATTTT
TRBJ1-2 - - TRBV15 CATSREGLGNYGYTF TGTGCCACCAGCAGAGAAGGGTTGGGGAACTATGGCTACACCTTC
TRBJ2-1 TRBD2 - TRBV19 CASSPGTSPYNEQFF TGTGCCAGTAGTCCCGGGACTAGTCCCTACAATGAGCAGTTCTTC
TRBJ2-6 - - TRBV5-1 CASSLGGTGANVLTF TGCGCCAGCTCCCTAGGAGGAACTGGGGCCAACGTCCTGACTTTC
TRBJ1-2 TRBD1 - TRBV6-5 CASSYLGQADYGYTF TGTGCCAGCAGTTACTTAGGACAGGCTGACTATGGCTACACCTTC
TRBJ1-1 TRBD1 - TRBV19 CATRQGNTEAFF TGTGCCACCCGACAGGGGAACACTGAAGCTTTCTTT
TRBJ2-3 TRBD1 - TRBV18 CASSPLQGATDTQYF TGTGCCAGCTCACCGTTGCAGGGGGCAACAGATACGCAGTATTTT
TRBJ1-1 - - TRBV27 CASSHTRDTEAFF TGTGCCAGCAGCCATACTAGGGACACTGAAGCTTTCTTT
TRBJ1-1 - - TRBV19 CASSHNGLNTEAFF TGTGCCAGTAGTCACAATGGGCTGAACACTGAAGCTTTCTTT
TRBJ1-1 - - TRBV29-1 CSVGPAGTQNTEAFF TGCAGCGTTGGCCCGGCGGGGACACAGAACACTGAAGCTTTCTTT
TRBJ2-3 TRBD2 - TRBV28 CASSPPGTSGTHTQYF TGTGCCAGCAGTCCACCCGGGACTAGCGGGACACATACGCAGTATTTT
TRBJ2-1 - - TRBV10-3 CATEDSENEQFF TGTGCCACCGAAGACTCGGAAAATGAGCAGTTCTTC
TRBJ1-1 TRBD1 - TRBV4-3 CASSRTEIRDRGFAFF TGCGCCAGCAGCCGTACCGAAATCCGGGACAGGGGGTTCGCTTTCTTT
TRBJ2-3 TRBD2 - TRBV9 CASSVGTSGSTDTQYF TGTGCCAGCAGCGTAGGGACTAGCGGGAGCACAGATACGCAGTATTTT
TRBJ2-2 - - TRBV5-4 CASSWSLTGELFF TGTGCCAGCAGCTGGTCCCTTACCGGGGAGCTGTTTTTT
TRBJ2-1 - - TRBV9 CASSVNNEQFF TGTGCCAGCAGCGTCAACAATGAGCAGTTCTTC
TRBJ1-2 - - TRBV28 CASSLNARLRGGYGYTF TGTGCCAGCAGTTTAAATGCCCGTCTTCGAGGGGGCTATGGCTACACCTTC
TRBJ2-1 TRBD2 - TRBV7-2 CASTKGLAADNEQFF TGTGCCAGCACTAAGGGGCTAGCGGCAGACAATGAGCAGTTCTTC
TRBJ2-5 TRBD2 - TRBV19 CASSRRAGDFQETQYF TGTGCCAGTAGTAGGCGGGCGGGAGATTTCCAAGAGACCCAGTACTTC
TRBJ1-5 - once TRBV7-8 CASSLVGYQPQHF TGTGCCAGCAGCTTAGTAGGTTATCAGCCCCAGCATTTT
TRBJ2-3 TRBD2 - TRBV28 CASSLGGRATDTQYF TGTGCCAGCAGTTTAGGGGGGAGGGCTACAGATACGCAGTATTTT
TRBJ2-3 - once TRBV15 CATSRTLPSQTGTNTDTQYF TGTGCCACCAGCAGGACTCTTCCCTCCCAAACAGGGACTAACACAGATACGCAGTATTTT
TRBJ2-3 TRBD2 - TRBV7-2 CASSLASGRGGDTQYF TGTGCCAGCAGCTTAGCCAGCGGGAGAGGGGGAGATACGCAGTATTTT
TRBJ2-1 TRBD1 - TRBV29-1 CSVEWRDRGYNEQFF TGCAGCGTTGAATGGCGAGACAGGGGATACAATGAGCAGTTCTTC
TRBJ1-5 - - TRBV28 CASSWRDITFSNQPQHF TGTGCCAGCAGTTGGAGAGACATTACTTTTAGCAATCAGCCCCAGCATTTT